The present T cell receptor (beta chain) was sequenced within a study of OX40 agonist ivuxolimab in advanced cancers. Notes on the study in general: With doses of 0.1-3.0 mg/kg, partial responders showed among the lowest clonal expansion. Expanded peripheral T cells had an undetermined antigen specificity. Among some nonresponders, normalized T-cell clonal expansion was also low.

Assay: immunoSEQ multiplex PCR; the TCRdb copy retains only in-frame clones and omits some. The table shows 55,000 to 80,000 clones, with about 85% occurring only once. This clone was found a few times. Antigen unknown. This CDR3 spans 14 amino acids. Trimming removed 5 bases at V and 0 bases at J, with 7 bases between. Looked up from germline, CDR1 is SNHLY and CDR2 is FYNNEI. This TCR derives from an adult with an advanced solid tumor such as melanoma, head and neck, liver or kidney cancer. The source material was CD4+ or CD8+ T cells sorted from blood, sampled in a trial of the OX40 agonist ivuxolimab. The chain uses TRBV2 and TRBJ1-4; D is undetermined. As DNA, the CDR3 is TGTGCCAGCAGTACAACACCAACTAATGAAAAACTGTTTTTT. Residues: CASSTTPTNEKLFF.